This T cell receptor beta chain originates from a study of shared clonotypes between healthy human individuals. Positively selected for CCR7, the CD45RO-negative cells used as naive CD8 cells excluded terminally differentiated effector memory CD45RA+ cells. Produced via immunoSEQ multiplex PCR; TCRdb's table is partial and in-frame only. The repertoire consists of 2 million to 2.5 million clones, with about 93% occurring once and the leading ten covering about 1.5%. Germline CDR1 and CDR2: MNHEY and SVGAGI. The V gene lost 5 bases and the J gene lost 8 bases, with 18 bases spanning the gap. This CDR3 comprises 14 residues.

The rearrangement joins TRBV6-5 to TRBJ1-2; D possibly corresponds to TRBD1 (6 bases). The sample comprised naive CD8+ T cells from PBMCs. The TCR originated in a man between 18 and 29 years old in good health. Some clones in this sample may be carry-over from other donors' samples. The CDR3 sequence is CASSTGFGREGYTF. The DNA for the CDR3 is TGTGCCAGCAGTACAGGGTTCGGAAGGGAAGGCTACACCTTC.